The clone carrying this TCR beta chain was seen ten or more times. What it binds is unknown. Preparing the TCRbeta library involved the use of unique molecular identifiers. TCRdb passed the PCR reads through MiXCR, listing each CDR3 protein once. This sample has over 120,000 distinct CDR3 sequences, with 8.8% found just once. The data were obtained in a study of T-cell reconstitution after alpha-beta-depleted transplantation in children. The CDR3 covers 14 residues. The ends lost 5 bases at V and 3 bases at J; junction bases unmatched: 6. Findings and caveats of the study: T-cell numbers and diversity, one year after transplant, stemmed largely from T cells that were newly produced. Where some patients showed high TCRbeta diversity at day 60, it came from recipient T cells and thymic progenitors that had survived. Several hundred graft clones that had expanded were reportedly the source of alpha-beta T cells about two months after transplant.

The clonotype originates from a female patient aged 2 to 10 who had a stem cell transplant for congenital amegakaryocytic thrombocytopenia, so the T cells may come from the graft donor. The sequencing used PBMCs, mostly from graft donor cells, collected 180 days after TCRalphabeta/CD19-depleted stem cell transplant. V usage is TRBV12-3 or TRBV12-4 and J usage is TRBJ2-7; TRBD2 agrees at 8 bases. CDR3 DNA: TGTGCCAGCAGTCCAGGACTAGCCAACTACGAGCAGTACTTC. This gives the protein CASSPGLANYEQYF.